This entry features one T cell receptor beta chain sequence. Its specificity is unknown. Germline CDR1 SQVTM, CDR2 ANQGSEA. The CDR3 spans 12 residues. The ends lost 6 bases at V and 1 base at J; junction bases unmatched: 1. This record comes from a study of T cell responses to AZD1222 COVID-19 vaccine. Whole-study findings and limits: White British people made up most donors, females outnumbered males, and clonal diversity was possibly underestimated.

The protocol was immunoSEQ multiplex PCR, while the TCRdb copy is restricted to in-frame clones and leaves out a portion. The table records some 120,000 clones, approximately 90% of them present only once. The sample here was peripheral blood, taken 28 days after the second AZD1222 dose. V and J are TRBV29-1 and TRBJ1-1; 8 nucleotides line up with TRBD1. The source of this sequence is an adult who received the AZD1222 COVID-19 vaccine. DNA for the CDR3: TGCAGCGTCGACAGGGGGAACACTGAAGCTTTCTTT. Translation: CSVDRGNTEAFF.